The source of this T cell receptor beta chain is a study of cytomegalovirus exposure and HLA in healthy donors. Study observations and caveats: Trimming of TCR beta V- and J-genes showed a link, identified in a later analysis, to a missense DCLRE1C variant. In a later analysis, a genetic analysis reported fewer productive-TCR N-insertions in an Asian-associated ancestry cluster than the cohort average. The listing of some 170 TCR beta chains classed them as cytomegalovirus-associated.

Use of 60 Vbeta and 13 Jbeta primers characterized the PCR. The table came from immunoSEQ multiplex PCR; TCRdb's copy has only in-frame clones and leaves some out. The sample carries about 150,000 clones, about 80% recorded once. Comment on this clone: Its specificity is not known.

Sequencing input: PBMCs. The clonotype comes from a man aged 25-45 years in good health and CMV-seronegative.

CDR3 sequence: CASSYTGLAAYYEQYF. The CDR3 nucleotides read TGTGCCAGCAGTTACACCGGACTAGCGGCTTACTACGAGCAGTACTTC. This chain connects TRBV6-5 to TRBJ2-7, with 10 bases identical to TRBD2. This CDR3 region has 16 residues. Germline-derived CDR1 and CDR2 are MNHEY and SVGAGI. Losses at the gene ends were 2 bases for V and 3 bases for J; bases not matched to a gene: 7.